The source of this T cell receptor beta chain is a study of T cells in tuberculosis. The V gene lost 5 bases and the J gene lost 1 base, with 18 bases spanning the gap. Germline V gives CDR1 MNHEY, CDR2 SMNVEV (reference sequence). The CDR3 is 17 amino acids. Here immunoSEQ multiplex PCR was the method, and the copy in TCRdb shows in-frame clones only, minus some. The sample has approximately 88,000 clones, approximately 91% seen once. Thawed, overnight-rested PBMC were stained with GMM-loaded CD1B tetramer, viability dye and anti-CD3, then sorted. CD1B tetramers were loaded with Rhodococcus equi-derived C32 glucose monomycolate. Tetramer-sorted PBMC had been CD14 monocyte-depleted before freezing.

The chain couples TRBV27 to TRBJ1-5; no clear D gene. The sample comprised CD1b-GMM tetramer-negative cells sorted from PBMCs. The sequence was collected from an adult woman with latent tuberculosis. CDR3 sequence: CASSPRFFPGSNQPQHF. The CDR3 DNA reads TGTGCCAGCAGTCCGCGGTTTTTCCCGGGAAGCAATCAGCCCCAGCATTTT.